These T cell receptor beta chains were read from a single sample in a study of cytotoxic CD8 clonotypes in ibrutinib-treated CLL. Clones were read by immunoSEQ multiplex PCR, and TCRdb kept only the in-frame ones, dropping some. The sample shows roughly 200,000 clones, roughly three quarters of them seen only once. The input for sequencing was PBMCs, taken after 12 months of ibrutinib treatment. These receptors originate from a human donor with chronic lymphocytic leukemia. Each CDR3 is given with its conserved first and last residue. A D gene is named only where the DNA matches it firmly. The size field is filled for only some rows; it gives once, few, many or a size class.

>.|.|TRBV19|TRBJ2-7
TGTGCCAGTAGGCTTGACAGTGCCTGGAGCGAGCAGTACTTC
CASRLDSAWSEQYF
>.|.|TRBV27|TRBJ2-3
TGTGCCAGCAGTTTAAACACAGATACGCAGTATTTT
CASSLNTDTQYF
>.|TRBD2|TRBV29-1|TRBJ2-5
TGCAGCGTCGCCTTGGGGGGGGGCCAAGAGACCCAGTACTTC
CSVALGGGQETQYF
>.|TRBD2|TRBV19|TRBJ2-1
TGTGCCAGTAGCCCCTACAGCGGGAGGTCTTTGAATGAGCAGTTCTTC
CASSPYSGRSLNEQFF
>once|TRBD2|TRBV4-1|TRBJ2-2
TGCGCCAGCAGCCAAGAGCCTAGCGGGAGGGCCGACACCGGGGAGCTGTTTTTT
CASSQEPSGRADTGELFF
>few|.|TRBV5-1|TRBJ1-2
TGCGCCAGCAGCTTGCTGGACGGCGGAGGCTACACCTTC
CASSLLDGGGYTF
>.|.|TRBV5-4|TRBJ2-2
TGTGCCAGCAGCACCGCCCAGACCGGGGAGCTGTTTTTT
CASSTAQTGELFF
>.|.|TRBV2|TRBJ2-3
TGTGCCAGCCCCAGAGAAGGGACCCCCGACCCCACAGATACGCAGTATTTT
CASPREGTPDPTDTQYF
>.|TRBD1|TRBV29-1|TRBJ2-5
TGCAGCGGCGGGACAGGTGGAAAGACCCAGTACTTC
CSGGTGGKTQYF
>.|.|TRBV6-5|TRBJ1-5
TGTGCCAGCAGTTACTCTGGTGATCAGCCCCAGCATTTT
CASSYSGDQPQHF
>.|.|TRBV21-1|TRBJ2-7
TGTGCCAGCTGCCAGGGCTGGTGGACTAGCCACGAGCAGTACTTC
CASCQGWWTSHEQYF
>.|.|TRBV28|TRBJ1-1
TGTGCCAGCAGTTTTCCGGACAGGAACACTGAAGCTTTCTTT
CASSFPDRNTEAFF
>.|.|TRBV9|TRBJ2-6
TGTGCCAGCAGCGTAGTTCCAGGGGCTCCGGTCTCTGGGGCCAACGTCCTGACTTTC
CASSVVPGAPVSGANVLTF
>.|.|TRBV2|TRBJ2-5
TGTGCCAGCAGTAACTTATGGGGGCTTGGGCCACAAGAGACCCAGTACTTC
CASSNLWGLGPQETQYF
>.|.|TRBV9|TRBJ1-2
TGTGCCAGCAGCTTTACAGGCGACGGCTACACCTTC
CASSFTGDGYTF
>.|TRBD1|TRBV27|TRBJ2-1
TGTGCCAGCAGACGAACAGGGGGAGAGCAGTTCTTC
CASRRTGGEQFF
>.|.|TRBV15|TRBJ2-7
TGTGCCACCAGCGGCGACATTTACGAGCAGTACTTC
CATSGDIYEQYF
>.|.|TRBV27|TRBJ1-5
TGTGCCAGCAGTCCTTACGGGGCCCGTAGCAATCAGCCCCAGCATTTT
CASSPYGARSNQPQHF